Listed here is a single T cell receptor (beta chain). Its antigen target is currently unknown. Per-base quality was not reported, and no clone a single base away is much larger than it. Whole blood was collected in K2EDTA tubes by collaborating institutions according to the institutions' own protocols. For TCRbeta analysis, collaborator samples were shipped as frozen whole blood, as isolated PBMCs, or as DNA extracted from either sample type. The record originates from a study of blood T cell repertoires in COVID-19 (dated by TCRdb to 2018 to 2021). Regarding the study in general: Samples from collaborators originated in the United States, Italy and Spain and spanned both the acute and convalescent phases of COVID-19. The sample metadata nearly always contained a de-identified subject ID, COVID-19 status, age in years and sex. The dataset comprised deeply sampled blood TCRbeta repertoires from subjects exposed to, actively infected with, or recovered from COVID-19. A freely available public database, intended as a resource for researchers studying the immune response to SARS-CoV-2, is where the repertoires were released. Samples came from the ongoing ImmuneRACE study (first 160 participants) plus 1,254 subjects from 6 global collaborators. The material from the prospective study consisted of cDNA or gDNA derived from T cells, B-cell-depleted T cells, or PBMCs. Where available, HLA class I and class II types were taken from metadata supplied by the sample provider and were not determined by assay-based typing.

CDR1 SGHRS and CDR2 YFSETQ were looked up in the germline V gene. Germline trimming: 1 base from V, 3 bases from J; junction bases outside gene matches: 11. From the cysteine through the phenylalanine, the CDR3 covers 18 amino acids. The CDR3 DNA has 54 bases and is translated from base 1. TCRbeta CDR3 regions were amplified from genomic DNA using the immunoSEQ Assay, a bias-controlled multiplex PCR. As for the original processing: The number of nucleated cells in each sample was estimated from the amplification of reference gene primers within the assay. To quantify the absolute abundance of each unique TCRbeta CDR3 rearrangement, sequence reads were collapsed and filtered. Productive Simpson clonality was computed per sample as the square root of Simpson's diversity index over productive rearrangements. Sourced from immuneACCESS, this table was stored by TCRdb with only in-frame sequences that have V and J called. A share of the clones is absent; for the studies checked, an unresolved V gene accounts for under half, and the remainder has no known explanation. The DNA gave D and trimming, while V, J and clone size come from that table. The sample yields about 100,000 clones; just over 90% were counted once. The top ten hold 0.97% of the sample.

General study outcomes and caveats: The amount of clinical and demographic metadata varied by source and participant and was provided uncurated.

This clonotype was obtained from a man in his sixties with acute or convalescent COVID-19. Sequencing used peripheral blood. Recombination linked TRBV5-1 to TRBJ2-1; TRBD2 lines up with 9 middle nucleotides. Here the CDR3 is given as CASSLKGREGHIYNEQFF. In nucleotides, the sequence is TGCGCCAGCAGCTTGAAGGGGCGGGAGGGCCATATCTACAATGAGCAGTTCTTC.